What follows are 28 T cell receptor beta chains derived from one specimen sequenced in a study of T cell repertoires in cytomegalovirus infection. TCRdb re-derived calls from the reads in MiXCR, one entry per CDR3 protein. This repertoire shows approximately 290,000 distinct CDR3 sequences, about 25% found once; its top ten account for about 15%. Sequences were obtained from PBMCs. These receptors all come from a human donor in good health (CMV status not recorded). Some clones in this sample may be carry-over from other donors' samples.

This chain links TRBV28 with TRBJ2-3; TRBD2 agrees at 15 bases. Germline values: CDR1 MDHEN, CDR2 SYDVKM. There are 16 residues in the CDR3. With 6 bases clipped from V and 2 bases from J, the junction kept 3 bases outside the gene matches. The CDR3 region has the DNA TGTGCCAGCAGCGGGACTAGCGGGGGGCTCACAGATACGCAGTATTTT. It yields the protein CASSGTSGGLTDTQYF.

This clonotype occurred a few times. This rearrangement joins TRBV11-2 to TRBJ2-3; unclear D gene. V lost 8 bases and J 2 bases, leaving 17 bases between the germline ends. Looked up from germline, CDR1 is SGHAT and CDR2 is FQNNGV. This CDR3 is 15 amino acids long. The DNA of the CDR3 is TGTGCCAGCGGGAAAGGCCCCGCTTCCACAGATACGCAGTATTTT. It is translated as CASGKGPASTDTQYF.

This clonotype was seen ten or more times. This sequence joins TRBV7-8 and TRBJ1-6; D gene uncertain. This CDR3 spans 17 amino acids. Trimming took 3 bases from V and 7 from J, leaving 19 bases between them. The germline CDR1 and CDR2 sequences are SGHVS and FQNEAQ. CDR3 nucleotides: TGTGCCAGCAGCTTTAGCGTTAGCCACGGGTCGAATTCACCCCTCCACTTT. Its protein is CASSFSVSHGSNSPLHF. The full variable domain, rest sourced from reference TRBV7-8 and TRBJ1-6, is GAGVSQSPRYKVAKRGQDVALRCDPISGHVSLFWYQQALGQGPEFLTYFQNEAQLDKSGLPSDRFFAERPEGSVSTLKIQRTQQEDSAVYLCASSFSVSHGSNSPLHFGNGTRLTVT.

This clonotype appeared many times. This chain links TRBV11-2 with TRBJ2-4, with 9 bases that match TRBD1. V lost 6 bases and J lost 1; bases outside the gene matches: 7. The CDR3 loop spans 16 amino acids. The V gene's germline CDR1 is SGHAT and CDR2 FQNNGV. The CDR3 region has the DNA TGTGCCAGCAGACAACAGGGGGCGGGGGCCAAAAACATTCAGTACTTC. Protein product: CASRQQGAGAKNIQYF. Full variable domain (missing parts from reference TRBV11-2 and TRBJ2-4): EAGVAQSPRYKIIEKRQSVAFWCNPISGHATLYWYQQILGQGPKLLIQFQNNGVVDDSQLPKDRFSAERLKGVDSTLKIQPAKLEDSAVYLCASRQQGAGAKNIQYFGAGTRLSVL.

The V gene is TRBV28, the J gene TRBJ2-1, with 12 positions matching TRBD2. Per the germline V gene, CDR1 is MDHEN and CDR2 is SYDVKM. V dropped 2 bases and J dropped 9; count of bases not matched to a gene: 5. CDR3 length: 15 amino acids. CDR3 amino acids: CASSLVLAGGAEQFF. The DNA of the CDR3 is TGTGCCAGCAGTTTAGTACTAGCGGGGGGCGCTGAGCAGTTCTTC.

The chain is built from TRBV7-2 and TRBJ2-7; D gene uncertain. The V gene's germline CDR1 is SGHTA and CDR2 FQGNSA. V was cut by 3 bases and J by 7 bases, with 10 bases left in between. The CDR3 consists of 12 residues. This CDR3 is CASSFGGREQYF. The CDR3 nucleotides read TGTGCCAGCAGCTTCGGTGGTCGGGAGCAGTACTTC.

This clonotype was picked up many times. V usage is TRBV7-9 and J usage is TRBJ1-1; TRBD1 matches at 8 bases. CDR1 and CDR2 from the germline V gene are SEHNR and FQNEAQ (reference sequence). The CDR3 contains 14 residues. With V trimmed by 2 bases and J by 5 bases, 4 bases remained unmatched. CDR3 in amino acids: CASSLQGAGTEAFF. The DNA for the CDR3 is TGTGCCAGCAGCTTACAGGGGGCGGGGACTGAAGCTTTCTTT. The full variable domain, its missing parts supplied by reference TRBV7-9 and TRBJ1-1, is DTGVSQNPRHKITKRGQNVTFRCDPISEHNRLYWYRQTLGQGPEFLTYFQNEAQLEKSRLLSDRFSAERPKGSFSTLEIQRTEQGDSAMYLCASSLQGAGTEAFFGQGTRLTVV.

This clonotype has a handful of counts. The V and J genes are TRBV28 and TRBJ2-7, with D uncertain. Trimming took off 4 bases at V and 4 bases at J, with 17 bases between the two ends. Per germline, CDR1 MDHEN and CDR2 SYDVKM. This CDR3 region has 15 residues. The DNA of the CDR3 is TGTGCCAGCAGTTCCCCGCCAAATGGCCGATACGAGCAGTACTTC. Protein product: CASSSPPNGRYEQYF.

This clonotype was found many times. This chain uses TRBV19 with TRBJ2-1; 7 positions agree with TRBD2. This CDR3 region has 16 residues. CDR1 and CDR2 (germline): LNHDA, SQIVND (reference sequence). V dropped 3 bases and J dropped 7; count of bases not matched to a gene: 12. This CDR3 reads CASSIWLGLESNEQFF. The CDR3 coding sequence is TGTGCCAGTAGTATCTGGCTTGGACTAGAATCTAATGAGCAGTTCTTC.

V usage is TRBV29-1 and J usage is TRBJ2-3; TRBD2 agrees at 7 bases. The V gene end was trimmed by 6 bases and the J gene end by 0 bases; junction bases not matched to a gene: 9. The CDR3 has 15 residues. Looked up from germline, CDR1 is SQVTM and CDR2 is ANQGSEA. The CDR3 DNA is TGCAGCGTACTTAGCGGGCGAGCTAGCACAGATACGCAGTATTTT. This encodes CSVLSGRASTDTQYF.

In this sample, this clonotype turned up a few times. V is TRBV6-2 or TRBV6-3 and J is TRBJ1-5; no clear D. V shed 6 bases and J shed 3 bases, with 12 bases lying between them. The germline V gene encodes CDR1 MNHEY and CDR2 SVGEGT. This CDR3 contains 14 residues. CDR3 in DNA: TGTGCCAGCAGACATAACAAGGTCAATCAGCCCCAGCATTTT. It is translated as CASRHNKVNQPQHF.

CDR3: CAIKPGTGYNTEAFF. The CDR3 DNA is TGTGCCATCAAACCCGGGACAGGGTATAACACTGAAGCTTTCTTT. V is TRBV10-3 and J is TRBJ1-1, with 9 bases lining up with TRBD1. The CDR3 has 15 amino acids. Germline loops: CDR1 ENHRY, CDR2 SYGVKD. V dropped 7 bases and J dropped 2; count of bases not matched to a gene: 8.

This chain uses TRBV4-1 with TRBJ1-1, with 7 bases that match TRBD1. Germline V gene sequence: CDR1 MGHRA, CDR2 YSYEKL. V shed 3 bases, J shed 2 bases, and the junction held 9 bases outside the gene matches. The CDR3 runs to 16 residues. The CDR3 loop is CASSHSRGEINTEAFF. The DNA of the CDR3 is TGCGCCAGCAGCCATTCCAGGGGGGAGATCAACACTGAAGCTTTCTTT.

This sequence joins TRBV29-1 and TRBJ2-3; tentatively, D is TRBD2 (5 bases). Germline CDR1 SQVTM, CDR2 ANQGSEA. The CDR3 is 14 residues long. The ends were cut back, 5 bases at V and 3 bases at J, with 15 bases in the middle. Here the CDR3 reads CSVRRVTSTDTQYF. The CDR3 DNA reads as TGCAGCGTTCGGCGGGTGACCAGTACAGATACGCAGTATTTT.

This clonotype has ten or more counts. This chain connects TRBV15 to TRBJ1-1; D possibly corresponds to TRBD1 (5 bases). Deletions cut 3 bases from V and 3 bases from J, with 17 bases between. Germline lookup yields CDR1 LNHNV and CDR2 YYDKDF (reference sequence). The CDR3 totals 16 residues. The CDR3, as DNA: TGTGCCACCAGCAGTGGGGCGGGGGGGGTGGACACTGAAGCTTTCTTT. It codes for CATSSGAGGVDTEAFF.

V is TRBV7-2 and J is TRBJ1-3, with D unresolved. The CDR3 length is 12 residues. V was pared by 5 bases and J by 7 bases, with 9 bases between. The V gene's germline CDR1 is SGHTA and CDR2 FQGNSA. The CDR3 reads CASSPRTNTIYF. The CDR3 DNA follows: TGTGCCAGCAGCCCTAGGACGAACACCATATATTTT.

This clonotype occurred a few times. V gene TRBV9 combines with J gene TRBJ1-1; 8 nucleotides line up with TRBD1. This CDR3 has 13 amino acids. Trimming cost V 4 bases and J 8 bases; bases outside gene matches: 7. Germline V lookup: CDR1 SGDLS, CDR2 YYNGEE. Written as DNA, the CDR3 is TGTGCCAGCAGCTCGGACAGGGTGAGAGAAGCTTTCTTT. Protein sequence: CASSSDRVREAFF.

This clonotype was seen only a few times. The chain joins TRBV5-1 to TRBJ1-3, with 8 bases identical to TRBD1. The CDR3 totals 15 residues. The germline V gene has CDR1 SGHRS and CDR2 YFSETQ. V lost 4 bases to trimming and J lost 1 base; unmatched junction nucleotides: 4. CDR3 sequence reads: CASSDQGASGNTIYF. As DNA, the CDR3 is TGCGCCAGCAGCGATCAGGGGGCATCTGGAAACACCATATATTTT. Using reference TRBV5-1 and TRBJ1-3 for the parts outside the CDR3, the full variable domain is KAGVTQTPRYLIKTRGQQVTLSCSPISGHRSVSWYQQTPGQGLQFLFEYFSETQRNKGNFPGRFSGRQFSNSRSEMNVSTLELGDSALYLCASSDQGASGNTIYFGEGSWLTVV.

V usage is TRBV19 and J usage is TRBJ2-5; TRBD1 matches at 8 bases. Germline assignment: CDR1 LNHDA and CDR2 SQIVND (reference sequence). The CDR3 has 15 residues. The J segment lost 3 bases and the V segment lost 2 bases, leaving 5 bases of the junction unmatched. CDR3 residues: CASSIRGQGEETQYF. The CDR3 nucleotides read TGTGCCAGTAGTATAAGAGGACAGGGTGAAGAGACCCAGTACTTC. The full variable domain, rest sourced from reference TRBV19 and TRBJ2-5, is DGGITQSPKYLFRKEGQNVTLSCEQNLNHDAMYWYRQDPGQGLRLIYYSQIVNDFQKGDIAEGYSVSREKKESFPLTVTSAQKNPTAFYLCASSIRGQGEETQYFGPGTRLLVL.

Only a few counts were recorded for this clonotype. The rearrangement uses TRBV7-9 and TRBJ2-7; 7 bases agree with TRBD1. The germline V gene has CDR1 SEHNR and CDR2 FQNEAQ (reference sequence). V lost 5 bases, J lost 0 bases, and 4 bases stayed unmatched. The CDR3 has 14 amino acids. The DNA for the CDR3 is TGTGCCAGCAGCCGACAGGGAAACTCCTACGAGCAGTACTTC. It encodes CASSRQGNSYEQYF. Using reference TRBV7-9 and TRBJ2-7 for the parts outside the CDR3, the full variable domain is DTGVSQNPRHKITKRGQNVTFRCDPISEHNRLYWYRQTLGQGPEFLTYFQNEAQLEKSRLLSDRFSAERPKGSFSTLEIQRTEQGDSAMYLCASSRQGNSYEQYFGPGTRLTVT.

This clonotype occurred many times. J is TRBJ2-2 and V is TRBV7-2; D is perhaps TRBD1 (5 bases). Between the trimmed V and J ends, which lost 5 bases and 7 bases, there was a span of 11 bases. The germline V gene has CDR1 SGHTA and CDR2 FQGNSA. The CDR3 sequence is 13 residues long. The DNA of the CDR3 is TGTGCCAGCAGCGTTGGACATAACGGGGAGCTGTTTTTT. This encodes CASSVGHNGELFF. The entire variable domain, with the rest obtained from reference TRBV7-2 and TRBJ2-2, is as follows: GAGVSQSPSNKVTEKGKDVELRCDPISGHTALYWYRQSLGQGLEFLIYFQGNSAPDKSGLPSDRFSAERTGGSVSTLTIQRTQQEDSAVYLCASSVGHNGELFFGEGSRLTVL.

This clonotype was seen only a few times. V and J are TRBV6-2 or TRBV6-3 and TRBJ2-7, with no clear D. Trimming removed 0 bases from V and 4 bases from J, with 10 bases in between. The CDR3 has 14 residues. The V gene's germline CDR1 is MNHEY and CDR2 SVGEGT. The CDR3 nucleotides read TGTGCCAGCAGTTACTCGAGACTTCTGTACGAGCAGTACTTC. This gives the protein CASSYSRLLYEQYF.

A few counts support this clonotype. This rearrangement joins TRBV28 to TRBJ2-7, with 9 bases aligning to TRBD1. Germline V gene lookup returns CDR1 MDHEN and CDR2 SYDVKM. V lost 8 bases to trimming and J lost 7 bases; unmatched junction nucleotides: 9. The length of the CDR3 is 13 residues. This CDR3 reads CASELGQGREQYF. CDR3 sequence (DNA): TGTGCCAGCGAATTGGGACAGGGAAGGGAGCAGTACTTC.

The rearrangement joins TRBV6-2 or TRBV6-3 to TRBJ1-1, with a tentative D call TRBD1 (5 bases). This CDR3 comprises 15 residues. The ends were cut back, 8 bases at V and 5 bases at J, with 21 bases in the middle. CDR1 MNHEY and CDR2 SVGEGT come from the germline V gene. The CDR3 nucleotides are TGTGCCAGCCTCAGTTCGGACACCTGGTGGACTGAAGCTTTCTTT. Protein sequence: CASLSSDTWWTEAFF.

This clonotype has a count of ten or more. V usage is TRBV7-2 and J usage is TRBJ2-2; D is perhaps TRBD1 (6 bases). The ends were cut back, 5 bases at V and 6 bases at J, with 10 bases in the middle. Germline lookup yields CDR1 SGHTA and CDR2 FQGNSA. There are 13 residues in the CDR3. This CDR3 is CASSQGRSGELFF. DNA for the CDR3: TGTGCCAGCAGCCAGGGGAGATCCGGGGAGCTGTTTTTT.

This chain uses TRBV13 with TRBJ1-3, with no clear D. Trimming removed 3 bases at V and 0 bases at J, with 9 bases between. The CDR3 totals 15 residues. Germline V CDR1 and CDR2: PRHDT, FYEKMQ (reference sequence). CDR3 DNA: TGTGCCAGCAGCTTTAGGACCAACTCTGGAAACACCATATATTTT. This codes for CASSFRTNSGNTIYF.

The genes are TRBV27 and TRBJ2-3; D perhaps matches TRBD2 (5 bases). Germline V lookup: CDR1 MNHEY, CDR2 SMNVEV (reference sequence). CDR3 size: 14 residues. V was shortened by 0 bases and J by 5 bases, with 9 bases between the two germline ends. The chain's CDR3 is CASSLSVREDTQYF. The DNA of the CDR3 is TGTGCCAGCAGTTTATCGGTCCGGGAAGATACGCAGTATTTT.

This chain uses TRBV6-5 with TRBJ2-5, with 9 bases fitting TRBD2. Looked up from germline, CDR1 is MNHEY and CDR2 is SVGAGI. The CDR3 has 16 residues. The trim removed 0 bases at V and 2 bases at J, leaving 4 bases unmatched. The chain's CDR3 is CASSYSGLADQETQYF. In nucleotides, the CDR3 is TGTGCCAGCAGTTACTCGGGACTAGCCGATCAAGAGACCCAGTACTTC.